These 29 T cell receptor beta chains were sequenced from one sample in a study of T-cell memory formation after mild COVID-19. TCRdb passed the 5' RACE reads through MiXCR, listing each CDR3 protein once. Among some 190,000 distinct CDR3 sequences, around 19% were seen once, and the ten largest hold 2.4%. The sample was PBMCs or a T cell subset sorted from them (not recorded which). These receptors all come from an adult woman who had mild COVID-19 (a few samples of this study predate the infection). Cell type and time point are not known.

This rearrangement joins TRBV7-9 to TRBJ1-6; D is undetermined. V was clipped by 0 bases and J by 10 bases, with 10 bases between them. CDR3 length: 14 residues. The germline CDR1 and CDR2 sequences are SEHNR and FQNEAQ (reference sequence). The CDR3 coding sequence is TGTGCCAGCAGCTTAGCGGGGTTTGGGTCACCCCTCCACTTT. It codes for CASSLAGFGSPLHF.

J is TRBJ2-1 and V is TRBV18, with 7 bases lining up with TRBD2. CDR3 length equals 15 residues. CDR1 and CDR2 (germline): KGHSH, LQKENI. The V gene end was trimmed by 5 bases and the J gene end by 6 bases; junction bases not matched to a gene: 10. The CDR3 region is CASSSRGGLSNEQFF. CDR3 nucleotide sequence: TGTGCCAGCTCATCCCGCGGGGGACTGAGCAATGAGCAGTTCTTC.

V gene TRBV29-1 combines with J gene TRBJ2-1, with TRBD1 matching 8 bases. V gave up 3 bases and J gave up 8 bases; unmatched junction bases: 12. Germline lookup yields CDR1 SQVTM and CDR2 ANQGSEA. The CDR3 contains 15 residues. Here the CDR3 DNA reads TGCAGCGTTGAGTCCTCACGGGACAGGTACGATGAGCAGTTCTTC. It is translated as CSVESSRDRYDEQFF.

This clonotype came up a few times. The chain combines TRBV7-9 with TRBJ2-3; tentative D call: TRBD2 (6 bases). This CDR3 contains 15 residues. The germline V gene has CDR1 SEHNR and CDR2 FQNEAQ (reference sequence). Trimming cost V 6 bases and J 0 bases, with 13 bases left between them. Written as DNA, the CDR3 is TGTGCCAGCAGTGGCTCTGCGGGGAGCACAGATACGCAGTATTTT. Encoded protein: CASSGSAGSTDTQYF.

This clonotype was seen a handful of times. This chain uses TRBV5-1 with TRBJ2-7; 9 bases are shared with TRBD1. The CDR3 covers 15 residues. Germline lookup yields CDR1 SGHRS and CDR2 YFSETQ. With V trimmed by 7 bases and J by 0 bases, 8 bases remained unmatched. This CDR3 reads CASGPGQGFSYEQYF. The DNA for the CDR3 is TGCGCCAGCGGCCCGGGACAGGGCTTCTCCTACGAGCAGTACTTC.

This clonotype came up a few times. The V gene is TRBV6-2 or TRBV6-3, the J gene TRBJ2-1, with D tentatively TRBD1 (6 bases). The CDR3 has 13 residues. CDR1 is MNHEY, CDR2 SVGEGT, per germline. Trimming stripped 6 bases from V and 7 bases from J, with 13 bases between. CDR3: CASRGLTGNEQFF. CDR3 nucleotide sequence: TGTGCCAGCAGGGGCCTAACAGGGAATGAGCAGTTCTTC.

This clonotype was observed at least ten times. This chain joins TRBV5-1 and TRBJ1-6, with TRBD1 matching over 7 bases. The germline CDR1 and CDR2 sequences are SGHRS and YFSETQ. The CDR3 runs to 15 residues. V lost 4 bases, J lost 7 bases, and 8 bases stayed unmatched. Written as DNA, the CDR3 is TGCGCCAGCAGCCCCCAAGGGGGCGAGAATTCACCCCTCCACTTT. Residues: CASSPQGGENSPLHF.

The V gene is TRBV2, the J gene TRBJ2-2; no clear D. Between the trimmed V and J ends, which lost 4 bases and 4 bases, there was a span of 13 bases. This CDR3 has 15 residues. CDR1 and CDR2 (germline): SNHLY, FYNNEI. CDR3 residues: CASSGSGLGTGELFF. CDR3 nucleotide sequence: TGTGCCAGCAGTGGGAGTGGCTTAGGCACCGGGGAGCTGTTTTTT.

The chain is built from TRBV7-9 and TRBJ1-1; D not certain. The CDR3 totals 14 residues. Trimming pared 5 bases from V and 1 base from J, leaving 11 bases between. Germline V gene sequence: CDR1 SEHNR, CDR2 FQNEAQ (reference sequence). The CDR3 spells CASSVSEANTEAFF. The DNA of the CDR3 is TGTGCCAGCAGCGTCAGTGAGGCGAACACTGAAGCTTTCTTT.

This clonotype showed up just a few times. The CDR3 DNA is TGCGCCAGCAGCCAAGGGGGGGGAGAGACCCAGTACTTC. Translating gives CASSQGGGETQYF. The genes are TRBV4-1 and TRBJ2-5, with 7 positions matching TRBD2. The CDR3 has 13 amino acids. Germline V gene sequence: CDR1 MGHRA, CDR2 YSYEKL. V dropped 1 base and J dropped 4; count of bases not matched to a gene: 0.

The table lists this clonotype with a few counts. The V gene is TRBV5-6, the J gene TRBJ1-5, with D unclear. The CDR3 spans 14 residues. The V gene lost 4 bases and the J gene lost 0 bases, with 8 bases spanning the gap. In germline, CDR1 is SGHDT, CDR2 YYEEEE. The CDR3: CASSGRYSNQPQHF. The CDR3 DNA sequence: TGTGCCAGCAGCGGTCGGTATAGCAATCAGCCCCAGCATTTT.

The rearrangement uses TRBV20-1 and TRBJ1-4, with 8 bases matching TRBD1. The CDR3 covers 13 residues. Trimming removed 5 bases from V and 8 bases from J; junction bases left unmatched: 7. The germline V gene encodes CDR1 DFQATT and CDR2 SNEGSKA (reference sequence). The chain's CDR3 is CSAYRGLGEKLFF. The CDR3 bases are TGCAGTGCTTACAGGGGGTTGGGGGAAAAACTGTTTTTT.

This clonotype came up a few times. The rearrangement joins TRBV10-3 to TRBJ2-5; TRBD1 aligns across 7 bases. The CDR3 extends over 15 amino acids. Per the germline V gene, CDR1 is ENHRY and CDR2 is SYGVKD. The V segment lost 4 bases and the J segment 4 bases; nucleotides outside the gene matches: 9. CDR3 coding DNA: TGTGCCATCAGTGGGACCTCGGCAGGGGGAGAGACCCAGTACTTC. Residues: CAISGTSAGGETQYF.

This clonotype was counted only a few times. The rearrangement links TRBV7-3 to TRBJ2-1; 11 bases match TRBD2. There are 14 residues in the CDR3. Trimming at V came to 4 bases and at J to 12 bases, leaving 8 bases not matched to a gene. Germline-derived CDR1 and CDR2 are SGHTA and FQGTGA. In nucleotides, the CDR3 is TGTGCCAGCAGCTCCCCCGAACTAGCGGGAGTGCAGTTCTTC. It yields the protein CASSSPELAGVQFF.

This chain's CDR3 is CASRSQIPSGANVLTF. CDR3 in DNA: TGTGCCAGCAGGTCCCAGATCCCCTCTGGGGCCAACGTCCTGACTTTC. This chain uses TRBV12-3 or TRBV12-4 with TRBJ2-6; D unresolved. CDR3 length: 16 amino acids. Trimming stripped 6 bases from V and 0 bases from J, with 12 bases between.

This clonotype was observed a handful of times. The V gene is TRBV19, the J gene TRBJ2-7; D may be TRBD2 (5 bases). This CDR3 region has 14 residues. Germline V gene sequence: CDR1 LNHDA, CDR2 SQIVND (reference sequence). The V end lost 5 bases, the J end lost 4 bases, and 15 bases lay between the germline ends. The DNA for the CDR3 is TGTGCCAGTAGTCGCCTAGCCGCGCCTTACGAGCAGTACTTC. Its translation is CASSRLAAPYEQYF.

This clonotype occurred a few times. The CDR3 nucleotides are TGCGCCAGCAGCCAAGAGGAGGGGTCACTCCCATCGGATACGCAGTATTTT. This gives the protein CASSQEEGSLPSDTQYF. J is TRBJ2-3 and V is TRBV4-1, with D possibly TRBD2 on 6 matching bases. The CDR3 spans 17 residues. Trimming cost V 0 bases and J 6 bases, with 19 bases left between them. Looked up from germline, CDR1 is MGHRA and CDR2 is YSYEKL.

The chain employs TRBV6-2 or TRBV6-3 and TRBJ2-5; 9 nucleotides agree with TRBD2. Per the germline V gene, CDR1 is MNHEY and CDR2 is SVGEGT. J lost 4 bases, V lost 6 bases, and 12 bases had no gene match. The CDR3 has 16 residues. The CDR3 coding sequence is TGTGCCAGCAGGACCTACCTTAGCGGGAGAGCAGAGACCCAGTACTTC. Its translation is CASRTYLSGRAETQYF.

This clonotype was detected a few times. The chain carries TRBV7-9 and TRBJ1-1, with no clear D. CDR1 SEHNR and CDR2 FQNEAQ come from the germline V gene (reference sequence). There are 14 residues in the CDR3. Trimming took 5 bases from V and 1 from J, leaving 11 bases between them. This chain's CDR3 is CASSQTYRNTEAFF. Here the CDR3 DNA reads TGTGCCAGCAGCCAAACCTACAGGAACACTGAAGCTTTCTTT.

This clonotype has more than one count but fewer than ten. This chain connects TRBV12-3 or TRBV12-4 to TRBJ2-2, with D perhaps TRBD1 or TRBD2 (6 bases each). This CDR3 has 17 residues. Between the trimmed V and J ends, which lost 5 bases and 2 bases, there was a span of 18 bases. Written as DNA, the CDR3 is TGTGCCAGCAGTGTTCCCGGCGGGACACATAACACCGGGGAGCTGTTTTTT. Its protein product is CASSVPGGTHNTGELFF.

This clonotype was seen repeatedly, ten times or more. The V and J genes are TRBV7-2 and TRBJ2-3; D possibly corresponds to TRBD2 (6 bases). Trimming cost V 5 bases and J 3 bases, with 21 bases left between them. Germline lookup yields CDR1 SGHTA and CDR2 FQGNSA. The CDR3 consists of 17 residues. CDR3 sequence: CASSHPGGGGKTDTQYF. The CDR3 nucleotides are TGTGCCAGCAGCCATCCTGGCGGAGGCGGGAAGACAGATACGCAGTATTTT.

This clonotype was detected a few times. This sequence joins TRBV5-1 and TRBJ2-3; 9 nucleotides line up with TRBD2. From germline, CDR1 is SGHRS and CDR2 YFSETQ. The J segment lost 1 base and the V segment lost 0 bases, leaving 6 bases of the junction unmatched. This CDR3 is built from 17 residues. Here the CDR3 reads CASSLGPRTSGTDTQYF. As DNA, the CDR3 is TGCGCCAGCAGCTTGGGACCCCGGACTAGCGGCACAGATACGCAGTATTTT.

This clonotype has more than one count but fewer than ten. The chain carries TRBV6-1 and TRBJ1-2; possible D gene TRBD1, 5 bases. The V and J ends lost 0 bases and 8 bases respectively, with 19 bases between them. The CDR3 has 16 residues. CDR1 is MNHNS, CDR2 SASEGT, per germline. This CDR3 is CASSEAPGGGWVGYTF. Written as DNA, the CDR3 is TGTGCCAGCAGTGAAGCGCCCGGGGGGGGTTGGGTCGGCTACACCTTC.

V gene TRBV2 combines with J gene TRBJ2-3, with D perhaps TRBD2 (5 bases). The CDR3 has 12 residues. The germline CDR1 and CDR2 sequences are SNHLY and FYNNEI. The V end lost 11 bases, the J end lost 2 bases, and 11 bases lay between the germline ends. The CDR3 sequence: CAGSGITDTQYF. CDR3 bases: TGTGCCGGGAGCGGAATCACAGATACGCAGTATTTT.

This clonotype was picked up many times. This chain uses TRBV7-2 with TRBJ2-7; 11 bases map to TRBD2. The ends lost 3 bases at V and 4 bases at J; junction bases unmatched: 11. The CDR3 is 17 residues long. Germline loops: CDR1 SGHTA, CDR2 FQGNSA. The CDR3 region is CASSFPSSGRSRYEQYF. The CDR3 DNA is TGTGCCAGCAGCTTCCCCTCTAGCGGGAGGAGCCGGTACGAGCAGTACTTC.

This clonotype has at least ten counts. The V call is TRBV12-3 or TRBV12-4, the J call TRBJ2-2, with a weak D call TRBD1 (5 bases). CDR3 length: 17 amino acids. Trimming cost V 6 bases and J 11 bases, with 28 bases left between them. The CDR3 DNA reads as TGTGCCAGCAGCCTAGGGGTCGACATCCTGGGTCCCCTTGAGCTGTTTTTT. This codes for CASSLGVDILGPLELFF.

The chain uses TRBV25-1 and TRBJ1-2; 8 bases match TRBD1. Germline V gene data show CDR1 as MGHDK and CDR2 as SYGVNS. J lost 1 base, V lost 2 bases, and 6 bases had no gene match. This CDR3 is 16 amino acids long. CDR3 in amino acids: CASSEIATGDNYGYTF. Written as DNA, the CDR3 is TGTGCCAGCAGTGAAATCGCGACAGGGGATAACTATGGCTACACCTTC.

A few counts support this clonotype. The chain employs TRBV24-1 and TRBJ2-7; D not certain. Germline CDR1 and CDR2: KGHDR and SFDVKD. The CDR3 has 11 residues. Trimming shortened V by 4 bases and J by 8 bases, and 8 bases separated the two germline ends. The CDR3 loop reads CATSEGFQQYF. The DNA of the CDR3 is TGTGCCACCAGTGAGGGGTTTCAGCAGTACTTC.

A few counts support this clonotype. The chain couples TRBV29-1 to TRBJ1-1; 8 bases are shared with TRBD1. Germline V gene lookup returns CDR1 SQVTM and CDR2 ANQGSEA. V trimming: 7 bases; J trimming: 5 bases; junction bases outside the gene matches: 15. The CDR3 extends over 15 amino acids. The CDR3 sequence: CSARGLQGVNTEAFF. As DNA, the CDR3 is TGCAGCGCCCGGGGTCTACAGGGGGTAAATACTGAAGCTTTCTTT.